The 5 T cell receptor beta chains listed next were all sequenced from one sample in a study of cytomegalovirus exposure and HLA in healthy donors (dated by TCRdb to 2016 to 2017). Libraries came from the immunoSEQ multiplex PCR assay. For the multiplex PCR, a mixture combining 60 forward primers for TCR Vbeta segments and 13 reverse primers for TCR Jbeta segments was used. What TCRdb holds here is the immuneACCESS table cut down to in-frame rearrangements. Part of the clones is not present; checked against another copy, under half of the missing clones reflect an unresolved V gene, and the others are unexplained. The sample profile shows roughly 80,000 clones; approximately 84% of them were found once. The ten top clones hold roughly 2.3% of the sample. The sequenced material came from PBMCs. These receptors originate from a woman between 45 and 60 years old in good health and CMV-seronegative.

This chain connects TRBV5-1 to TRBJ2-5, with TRBD2 as a possible D gene (5 bases). The end of the DNA fits TRBJ2-7 better, so the J call may be wrong. The CDR3 has 14 amino acids. Per the germline V gene, CDR1 is SGHRS and CDR2 is YFSETQ. The CDR3 nucleotides are TGCGCCAGCAGCTTGGAGGCGGAGGTTTACGAGCAGTACTTC. Encoded protein: CASSLEAEVYEQYF.

This clone showed up just once. This rearrangement joins TRBV4-1 to TRBJ2-1, with TRBD2 identical over 9 bases. The CDR3 runs 16 residues. Germline loops: CDR1 MGHRA, CDR2 YSYEKL. V shed 2 bases and J 1 base; nucleotides not matched to a gene: 3. Written as DNA, the CDR3 is TGCGCCAGCAGCCAACCTCTAGCGGGGTCCTACAATGAGCAGTTCTTC. Residues: CASSQPLAGSYNEQFF.

V gene TRBV21-1 combines with J gene TRBJ1-2. TRBV21-1 is a documented pseudogene. CDR3 length equals 13 residues. The CDR3: CASSKGSKYGYTF. CDR3 in DNA: TGTGCCAGCAGCAAAGGGAGTAAGTATGGCTACACCTTC.

The rearrangement uses TRBV7-2 and TRBJ2-1; the D is unclear. Germline CDR1 SGHTA, CDR2 FQGNSA. Trimming pared 2 bases from V and 15 bases from J, leaving 20 bases between. The CDR3 spans 14 residues. CDR3 sequence reads: CASSLTTSEMIWFF. CDR3 nucleotide sequence: TGTGCCAGCAGCTTAACCACCAGCGAAATGATTTGGTTCTTC.

This clone has just one count. This rearrangement joins TRBV15 to TRBJ1-5; tentatively, D is TRBD1 (6 bases). Trimming removed 0 bases from V and 4 bases from J, with 10 bases in between. Germline loops: CDR1 LNHNV, CDR2 YYDKDF (reference sequence). The CDR3 loop spans 15 amino acids. The CDR3 region is CATSRDGRGNQPQHF. The CDR3 nucleotides read TGTGCCACCAGCAGAGACGGCAGGGGTAATCAGCCCCAGCATTTT.